A single sample gave rise to the 2 T cell receptor beta chains below, sequenced in a study of Ad26.COV2.S vaccination and SARS-CoV-2 variants. Only in-frame clones appear in the TCRdb table, and some are missing; sequencing was by immunoSEQ multiplex PCR. This sample has about 410,000 clones, with approximately 91% found just once. Noted treatment: around 19 received Ad26.COV2.S at low or high dose, single or two shots; roughly five received placebo; per-sample allocation not given. Following the first vaccine or placebo injection, samples were taken on day 63. The sequences come from peripheral blood, collected in a trial of Ad26.COV2.S vaccine versus placebo. The receptors derive from a person between 18 and 65 years old who received the Ad26.COV2.S COVID-19 vaccine or a placebo.

This clone turned up a few times. The chain is built from TRBV12-3 or TRBV12-4 and TRBJ2-3; D gene ambiguous. Trimming took off 4 bases at V and 6 bases at J, with 8 bases between the two ends. The CDR3 is made up of 12 amino acids. For the CDR3, the DNA is TGTGCCAGCAGTTCCATAGTCGATACGCAGTATTTT. It specifies CASSSIVDTQYF.

This clone was observed a single time. The gene calls are TRBV5-6 and TRBJ2-7; D might be TRBD2 (7 bases). Looked up from germline, CDR1 is SGHDT and CDR2 is YYEEEE. The CDR3 loop spans 15 amino acids. Trimming stripped 3 bases from V and 2 bases from J, with 15 bases between. The CDR3 reads CASSWGGGGTYEQYF. The CDR3 DNA follows: TGTGCCAGCAGCTGGGGCGGCGGGGGCACCTACGAGCAGTACTTC.